The 22 T cell receptor beta chains below were found in one sample sequenced in a study of control samples from healthy donors and cancer patients. TCRdb's copy holds only in-frame clones and misses some; the assay was immunoSEQ multiplex PCR. The sample records about 50,000 clones, 95% to 97% being singletons. Sequenced input: blood. These TCRs come from a woman aged 25 to 39 in good health.

The rearrangement joins TRBV7-9 to TRBJ2-2, with D possibly TRBD1 on 6 matching bases. The CDR3 extends over 16 amino acids. Germline values: CDR1 SEHNR, CDR2 FQNEAQ (reference sequence). The V and J ends lost 2 bases and 1 base respectively, with 11 bases between them. For the CDR3, the DNA is TGTGCCAGCAGCTTACACTACAGGGTGAACACCGGGGAGCTGTTTTTT. It is translated as CASSLHYRVNTGELFF.

In this sample, this clone turned up once. The chain links TRBV28 to TRBJ2-2, with D possibly being TRBD1 (6 bases). The CDR3 contains 13 residues. The V gene lost 6 bases and the J gene lost 1 base, with 6 bases spanning the gap. Per germline, CDR1 MDHEN and CDR2 SYDVKM. The CDR3 DNA sequence: TGTGCCAGCAGGACAGGGAACACCGGGGAGCTGTTTTTT. Its translation: CASRTGNTGELFF.

This chain uses TRBV30 with TRBJ2-7; D not resolved. The CDR3 sequence is 11 residues long. With 7 bases removed from V and 5 bases from J, the gap between germline ends came to 12 bases. CDR1 is GTSNPN and CDR2 is SVGIG in the germline V gene (reference sequence). CDR3 nucleotide sequence: TGTGCCTCCACGGGCAGGAACGAGCAGTACTTC. Translating it yields CASTGRNEQYF.

This clone was found a few times. This rearrangement joins TRBV6-1 to TRBJ1-1; TRBD1 might be the D (5 bases). Germline lookup yields CDR1 MNHNS and CDR2 SASEGT. The CDR3 totals 15 residues. Trimming removed 3 bases from V and 4 bases from J, with 15 bases in between. CDR3 protein: CASSEKQEGSTEAFF. Here the CDR3 DNA reads TGTGCCAGCAGTGAGAAACAGGAGGGGAGCACTGAAGCTTTCTTT.

V usage is TRBV28 and J usage is TRBJ2-3; D gene unclear. The CDR3 spans 12 residues. Germline V CDR1 and CDR2: MDHEN, SYDVKM. Trimming removed 8 bases at V and 2 bases at J, with 8 bases between. CDR3 coding DNA: TGTGCCAGCGGGTCGCTCACAGATACGCAGTATTTT. Translation: CASGSLTDTQYF.

This rearrangement joins TRBV2 to TRBJ2-5; 14 bases fit TRBD2. CDR1 is SNHLY, CDR2 FYNNEI, per germline. V shed 6 bases and J 5 bases; nucleotides not matched to a gene: 5. The length of the CDR3 is 15 residues. As DNA, the CDR3 is TGTGCCAGCAGGGGCAGACTAGCGGGAGGGGAGACCCAGTACTTC. Its translation is CASRGRLAGGETQYF.

V and J are TRBV28 and TRBJ2-5, with TRBD2 identical over 12 bases. CDR3 length: 19 amino acids. CDR1 MDHEN and CDR2 SYDVKM come from the germline V gene. J gave up 2 bases and V 3 bases, and 13 bases lay outside the gene matches. CDR3: CASSFGLAGRPGRQETQYF. CDR3 DNA: TGTGCCAGCAGTTTCGGACTAGCGGGACGGCCTGGGAGGCAAGAGACCCAGTACTTC.

J is TRBJ2-1 and V is TRBV7-9, with 11 nucleotides matching TRBD2. Germline CDR1 is SEHNR and CDR2 is FQNEAQ (reference sequence). The trim removed 5 bases at V and 6 bases at J, leaving 6 bases unmatched. The CDR3 has 15 amino acids. The CDR3, as DNA: TGTGCCAGCAGCCCCGGGACTAGCGGTACCAATGAGCAGTTCTTC. Its translation is CASSPGTSGTNEQFF.

The chain couples TRBV28 to TRBJ2-1, with D perhaps TRBD2 (6 bases). The germline V gene has CDR1 MDHEN and CDR2 SYDVKM. With 2 bases removed from V and 0 bases from J, the gap between germline ends came to 11 bases. The CDR3 covers 16 residues. DNA of the CDR3: TGTGCCAGCAGTTTACCACTAGCTCTCTCCTACAATGAGCAGTTCTTC. Protein product: CASSLPLALSYNEQFF.

J is TRBJ2-1 and V is TRBV2; D is possibly TRBD1 (6 bases). Germline CDR1 is SNHLY and CDR2 is FYNNEI. CDR3 size: 13 residues. Trimming stripped 10 bases from V and 5 bases from J, with 15 bases between. The CDR3 DNA is TGTGCCACATCACCCGGGACAAACAATGAGCAGTTCTTC. Translation gives CATSPGTNNEQFF.

The V call is TRBV5-1, the J call TRBJ2-3, with D tentatively TRBD1 or TRBD2 (5 bases each). The CDR3 covers 14 residues. Between the trimmed V and J ends, which lost 7 bases and 5 bases, there was a span of 17 bases. The V gene's germline CDR1 is SGHRS and CDR2 YFSETQ. Here the CDR3 DNA reads TGCGCCAGCTCCCTAGGGGAGACGATAGATACGCAGTATTTT. Translation gives CASSLGETIDTQYF.

CDR3: CASSAGLAGTDTQYF. The CDR3 DNA follows: TGTGCCAGCAGCGCCGGACTAGCGGGCACAGATACGCAGTATTTT. The rearrangement links TRBV11-3 to TRBJ2-3; TRBD2 aligns across 10 bases. Germline loops: CDR1 SGHNT, CDR2 YENEEA. V lost 5 bases, J lost 1 base, and 3 bases stayed unmatched. The CDR3 totals 15 residues. Combining the CDR3 with reference TRBV11-3 and TRBJ2-3 gives the whole variable domain EAGVVQSPRYKIIEKKQPVAFWCNPISGHNTLYWYLQNLGQGPELLIRYENEEAVDDSQLPKDRFSAERLKGVDSTLKIQPAELGDSAVYLCASSAGLAGTDTQYFGPGTRLTVL.

This clone occurred once. V usage is TRBV2 and J usage is TRBJ1-1; possibly TRBD1 for D (5 bases). This CDR3 spans 14 amino acids. Trimming took 4 bases from V and 1 from J, leaving 10 bases between them. The germline V gene has CDR1 SNHLY and CDR2 FYNNEI. CDR3 bases: TGTGCCAGCAGTGCTGGGGGGGGGAACACTGAAGCTTTCTTT. Translated, it gives CASSAGGGNTEAFF.

The chain combines TRBV5-4 with TRBJ2-5, with D tentatively TRBD2 (6 bases). The CDR3 totals 15 residues. V lost 1 base and J lost 5, with 15 bases in between. The germline V gene encodes CDR1 SGHNT and CDR2 YYREEE (reference sequence). The CDR3 DNA sequence: TGTGCCAGCAGCTTGCTGTTCGGGGGAAGGGAGACCCAGTACTTC. Protein sequence: CASSLLFGGRETQYF.

This chain connects TRBV2 to TRBJ1-6; 7 bases line up with TRBD1. The trim removed 3 bases at V and 12 bases at J, leaving 11 bases unmatched. The CDR3 covers 15 residues. Germline loops: CDR1 SNHLY, CDR2 FYNNEI. The CDR3 loop reads CASSELRGTERPLHF. CDR3 DNA sequence: TGTGCCAGCAGTGAGCTTCGGGGGACAGAACGACCCCTCCACTTT.

The chain links TRBV27 to TRBJ2-6, with 8 bases identical to TRBD1. With V trimmed by 5 bases and J by 2 bases, 8 bases remained unmatched. This CDR3 contains 17 residues. In germline, CDR1 is MNHEY, CDR2 SMNVEV (reference sequence). CDR3 loop: CASSPADRAAGANVLTF. The CDR3 coding sequence is TGTGCCAGCAGTCCCGCGGACAGGGCGGCTGGGGCCAACGTCCTGACTTTC.

The CDR3 DNA reads TGTGCCAGCAGCCCCTGGACTAGCGGGAGAGAGACCCAGTACTTC. Translating it yields CASSPWTSGRETQYF. The chain employs TRBV9 and TRBJ2-5; 13 bases map to TRBD2. The CDR3 is 15 amino acids. Germline V gene lookup returns CDR1 SGDLS and CDR2 YYNGEE. With V trimmed by 4 bases and J by 4 bases, 4 bases remained unmatched.

This rearrangement joins TRBV6-6 to TRBJ1-1, with TRBD1 matching over 9 bases. V lost 5 bases and J lost 0; bases outside the gene matches: 1. The germline V gene encodes CDR1 MNHNY and CDR2 SVGAGI (reference sequence). The CDR3 is 14 residues long. The DNA of the CDR3 is TGTGCCAGCAGTGGGGACAGGGTGAACACTGAAGCTTTCTTT. Amino acids: CASSGDRVNTEAFF.

The CDR3 nucleotides read TGTGCCAGTAGTCAGGGACAGGGAGACTATGGCTACACCTTC. This translates into CASSQGQGDYGYTF. This chain connects TRBV19 to TRBJ1-2; 9 nucleotides line up with TRBD1. This CDR3 region has 14 residues. J gave up 3 bases and V 5 bases, and 4 bases lay outside the gene matches. The V gene's germline CDR1 is LNHDA and CDR2 SQIVND (reference sequence).

The chain has TRBV5-5 and TRBJ1-2; 7 nucleotides line up with TRBD1. The V gene end was trimmed by 0 bases and the J gene end by 4 bases; junction bases not matched to a gene: 6. The CDR3 sequence is 15 residues long. Germline CDR1 is SGHKS and CDR2 is YYEKEE (reference sequence). CDR3 region: CASSLDGQATYGYTF. The CDR3, as DNA: TGTGCCAGCAGCTTGGACGGACAGGCAACCTATGGCTACACCTTC.

V gene TRBV28 combines with J gene TRBJ2-3; TRBD2 matches at 13 bases. Trimming took 5 bases from V and 4 from J; bases not matched to a gene: 3. Germline assignment: CDR1 MDHEN and CDR2 SYDVKM. This CDR3 is built from 15 residues. The CDR3 spells CASSTSGRVPDTQYF. CDR3 nucleotides: TGTGCCAGCAGTACTAGCGGGAGGGTCCCAGATACGCAGTATTTT.

This sequence joins TRBV14 and TRBJ1-2, with unresolved D. CDR1 SGHDN and CDR2 FVKESK come from the germline V gene. Trimming stripped 4 bases from V and 8 bases from J, with 14 bases between. CDR3 length equals 13 residues. Here the CDR3 DNA reads TGTGCCAGCAGCCTGGTGGGGATTTGGGGCTACACCTTC. Protein product: CASSLVGIWGYTF.